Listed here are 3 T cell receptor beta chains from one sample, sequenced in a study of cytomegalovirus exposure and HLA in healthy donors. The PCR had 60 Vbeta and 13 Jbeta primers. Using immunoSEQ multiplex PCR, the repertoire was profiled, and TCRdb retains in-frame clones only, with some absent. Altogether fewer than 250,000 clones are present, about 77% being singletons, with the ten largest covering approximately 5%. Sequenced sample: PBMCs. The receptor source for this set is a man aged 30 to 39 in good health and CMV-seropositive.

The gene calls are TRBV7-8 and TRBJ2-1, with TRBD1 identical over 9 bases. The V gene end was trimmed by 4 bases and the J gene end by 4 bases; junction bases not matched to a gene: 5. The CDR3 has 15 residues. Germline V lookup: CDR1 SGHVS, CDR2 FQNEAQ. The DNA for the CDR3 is TGTGCCAGCAGCTCGACAGGGGGGTTTTACAATGAGCAGTTCTTC. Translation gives CASSSTGGFYNEQFF. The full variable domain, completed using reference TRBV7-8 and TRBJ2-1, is GAGVSQSPRYKVAKRGQDVALRCDPISGHVSLFWYQQALGQGPEFLTYFQNEAQLDKSGLPSDRFFAERPEGSVSTLKIQRTQQEDSAVYLCASSSTGGFYNEQFFGPGTRLTVL.

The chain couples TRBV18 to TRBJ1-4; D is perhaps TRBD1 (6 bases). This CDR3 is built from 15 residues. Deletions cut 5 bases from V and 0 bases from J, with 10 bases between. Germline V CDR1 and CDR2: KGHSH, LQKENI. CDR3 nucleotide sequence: TGTGCCAGCTCAGGGGGCGGTGCAACTAATGAAAAACTGTTTTTT. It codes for CASSGGGATNEKLFF.

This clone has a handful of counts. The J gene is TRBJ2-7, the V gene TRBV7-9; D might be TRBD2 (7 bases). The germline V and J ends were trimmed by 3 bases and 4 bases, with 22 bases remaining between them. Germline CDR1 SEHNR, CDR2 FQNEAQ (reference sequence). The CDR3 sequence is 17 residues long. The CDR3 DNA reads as TGTGCCAGCAGCTTGCAGCCTCTAGCGGAAACAGGGTACGAGCAGTACTTC. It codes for CASSLQPLAETGYEQYF. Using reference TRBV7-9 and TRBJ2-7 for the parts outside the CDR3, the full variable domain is DTGVSQNPRHKITKRGQNVTFRCDPISEHNRLYWYRQTLGQGPEFLTYFQNEAQLEKSRLLSDRFSAERPKGSFSTLEIQRTEQGDSAMYLCASSLQPLAETGYEQYFGPGTRLTVT.